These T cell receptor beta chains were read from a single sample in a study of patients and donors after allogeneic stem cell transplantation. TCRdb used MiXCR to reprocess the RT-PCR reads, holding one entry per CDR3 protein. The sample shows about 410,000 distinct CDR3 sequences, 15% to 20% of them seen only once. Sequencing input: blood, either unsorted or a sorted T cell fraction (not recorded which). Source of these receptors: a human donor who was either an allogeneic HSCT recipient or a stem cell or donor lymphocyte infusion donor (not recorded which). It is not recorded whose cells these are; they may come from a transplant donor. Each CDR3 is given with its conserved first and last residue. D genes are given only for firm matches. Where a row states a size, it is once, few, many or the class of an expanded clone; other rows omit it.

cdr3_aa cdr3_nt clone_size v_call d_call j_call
CASSPRQAFNEKLFF TGCGCCAGCAGCCCCCGACAGGCCTTTAATGAAAAACTGTTTTTT NA TRBV4-3 NA TRBJ1-4
CASTTIAGGNYGYTF TGTGCCAGCACCACCATAGCAGGGGGGAACTATGGCTACACCTTC once TRBV12-3/TRBV12-4 TRBD1 TRBJ1-2
CASSLEGKGNTIYF TGTGCCAGCAGCTTAGAGGGGAAAGGAAACACCATATATTTT few TRBV7-2 NA TRBJ1-3
CSVEERPGLLYGYTF TGCAGCGTTGAAGAGAGGCCAGGGTTGCTCTATGGCTACACCTTC NA TRBV29-1 NA TRBJ1-2
CGLLAGRPDTQYF TGCGGCCTGCTGGCGGGGCGCCCAGATACGCAGTATTTT NA TRBV20-1 NA TRBJ2-3
CASRRPGTYEQYF TGTGCCAGCAGGCGGCCCGGGACCTACGAGCAGTACTTC many TRBV27 NA TRBJ2-7
CATPPWGGQGEQYF TGTGCCACCCCGCCATGGGGAGGGCAGGGAGAGCAGTACTTC NA TRBV24-1 TRBD2 TRBJ2-7
CASSHGQSNYGYTF TGTGCCAGCAGTCATGGACAGTCTAACTATGGCTACACCTTC few TRBV6-1 NA TRBJ1-2
CASSVFEWNEQFF TGTGCCAGCAGTGTGTTCGAATGGAATGAGCAGTTCTTC NA TRBV2 NA TRBJ2-1
CAISESPGSNQPQHF TGTGCCATCAGTGAGTCACCCGGGAGCAATCAGCCCCAGCATTTT few TRBV10-3 NA TRBJ1-5
CASSHRRAGTGELFF TGTGCCAGCAGCCACCGTAGGGCCGGGACCGGGGAGCTGTTTTTT few TRBV7-3 NA TRBJ2-2
CAWSSQIPGVTFF TGTGCCTGGAGTTCGCAAATTCCAGGGGTTACGTTCTTC NA TRBV30 NA TRBJ2-1
CASRTSGKKPSYNEQFF TGTGCCAGCAGGACTAGCGGGAAAAAGCCCTCCTACAATGAGCAGTTCTTC few TRBV6-1 TRBD2 TRBJ2-1
CASSFFAGGPLGEQYF TGTGCCAGCAGTTTTTTTGCGGGAGGGCCCCTGGGGGAGCAGTACTTC few TRBV12-3/TRBV12-4 TRBD2 TRBJ2-7
CASSLNPGTKGEKLFF TGTGCCAGCAGCCTTAATCCGGGGACCAAGGGTGAAAAACTGTTTTTT few TRBV3-1 NA TRBJ1-4
CATSESGTGAEKLFF TGTGCCACCAGTGAGTCCGGGACAGGGGCAGAAAAACTGTTTTTT NA TRBV24-1 TRBD1 TRBJ1-4
CASSLEDRSYEQYF TGCGCCAGCAGCTTGGAAGACAGATCCTACGAGCAGTACTTC many TRBV5-1 NA TRBJ2-7
CAISASTVGTGELFF TGTGCCATCAGTGCTTCCACCGTGGGGACCGGGGAGCTGTTTTTT NA TRBV10-3 NA TRBJ2-2
CASSVSRGNTEAFF TGTGCCAGCAGTGTATCCAGGGGGAACACTGAAGCTTTCTTT many TRBV6-1 NA TRBJ1-1
CATSDPTSSTDTQYF TGTGCCACCAGTGATCCCACCTCTAGCACAGATACGCAGTATTTT NA TRBV24-1 NA TRBJ2-3
CATSDPTVDTGELFF TGTGCCACCAGTGATCCCACGGTAGACACCGGGGAGCTGTTTTTT many TRBV24-1 NA TRBJ2-2
CASSPGREHYGYTF TGTGCCAGCAGTCCTGGCCGGGAGCACTATGGCTACACCTTC few TRBV6-1 NA TRBJ1-2
CASSQEISGGSYEQYF TGTGCCAGCAGCCAAGAGATTAGCGGGGGATCCTACGAGCAGTACTTC NA TRBV4-2 TRBD2 TRBJ2-7
CASSVRTASDTQYF TGTGCCAGCAGCGTTAGGACAGCCTCAGATACGCAGTATTTT once TRBV6-4 NA TRBJ2-3
CASSLGVGIGEQYF TGCGCCAGCAGCTTGGGGGTGGGTATTGGCGAGCAGTACTTC NA TRBV5-1 NA TRBJ2-7
CASSEGRGRGRGPQHF TGTGCCAGCAGTGAAGGGAGGGGCAGGGGAAGGGGGCCCCAGCATTTT few TRBV2 NA TRBJ1-5
CASRGQGGPGANVLTF TGTGCCAGCAGGGGACAGGGGGGCCCTGGGGCCAACGTCCTGACTTTC NA TRBV6-1 TRBD1 TRBJ2-6
CASSLSPSYIYEQYF TGTGCCAGCAGTTTATCCCCATCCTACATCTACGAGCAGTACTTC NA TRBV27 NA TRBJ2-7
CASSFQGAGNTIYF TGTGCCAGCAGCTTCCAGGGAGCTGGAAACACCATATATTTT few TRBV7-2 NA TRBJ1-3
CASSQDLGQRVETQYF TGTGCCAGCAGCCAAGATCTGGGACAGCGGGTGGAGACCCAGTACTTC NA TRBV4-2 NA TRBJ2-5
CASSYRGSQPQHF TGTGCCAGCAGTTACCGCGGGAGTCAGCCCCAGCATTTT NA TRBV6-2/TRBV6-3 NA TRBJ1-5
CSADGAGYTF TGCAGTGCAGACGGAGCGGGCTACACCTTC NA TRBV20-1 NA TRBJ1-2
CASIGTGARGYTF TGTGCCAGCATCGGGACAGGGGCTAGAGGCTACACCTTC NA TRBV5-4 TRBD1 TRBJ1-2
CASSFSGELFF TGTGCCAGCAGCTTCTCCGGGGAGCTGTTTTTT many TRBV5-6 NA TRBJ2-2
CSARDGGGTSGLLAKNIQYF TGCAGTGCTAGAGATGGGGGCGGGACTAGCGGATTACTAGCCAAAAACATTCAGTACTTC NA TRBV20-1 TRBD2 TRBJ2-4
CATSRLASSYEQYF TGTGCCACCAGCAGACTAGCGAGTTCCTACGAGCAGTACTTC few TRBV15 NA TRBJ2-7
CACPRGQPQHF TGTGCCTGCCCTCGGGGGCAGCCCCAGCATTTT NA TRBV28 NA TRBJ1-5
CASIPLGTGAAGSNTGELFF TGTGCCAGCATCCCATTAGGGACAGGGGCTGCGGGGTCGAACACCGGGGAGCTGTTTTTT NA TRBV12-3/TRBV12-4 TRBD1 TRBJ2-2
CASSAYRGETEAFF TGTGCCAGCAGCGCGTACAGGGGAGAGACTGAAGCTTTCTTT NA TRBV7-9 TRBD1 TRBJ1-1
CASSYSGAKAYEQYF TGTGCCAGCAGTTACAGTGGGGCCAAGGCGTACGAGCAGTACTTC few TRBV6-5 NA TRBJ2-7
CASSFPPGRGNFYEQYF TGTGCCAGCAGCTTCCCGCCCGGCAGGGGGAATTTTTACGAGCAGTACTTC NA TRBV7-9 TRBD1 TRBJ2-7
CASSLMNSGKYQETQYF TGTGCCAGCAGCTTAATGAATAGCGGAAAGTACCAAGAGACCCAGTACTTC NA TRBV7-9 NA TRBJ2-5
CSVTGTSPSYEQYF TGCAGTGTTACCGGGACTAGCCCTTCCTACGAGCAGTACTTC NA TRBV20-1 TRBD2 TRBJ2-7
CASGTGKVAEQYF TGCGCCAGCGGGACAGGAAAGGTCGCCGAGCAGTACTTC many TRBV5-1 TRBD1 TRBJ2-7
CASSPFATNEKLFF TGTGCCAGCTCACCTTTTGCAACTAATGAAAAACTGTTTTTT few TRBV18 NA TRBJ1-4
CAIQGSNGYTF TGTGCCATACAGGGAAGTAATGGCTACACCTTC few TRBV28 NA TRBJ1-2
CATSRGLKAETQYF TGTGCCACCAGCAGAGGGTTAAAGGCAGAGACCCAGTACTTC many TRBV15 NA TRBJ2-5
CASIVQGRRDQETQYF TGTGCCAGCATCGTACAGGGGCGCAGGGACCAAGAGACCCAGTACTTC few TRBV5-6 TRBD1 TRBJ2-5
CASSQAGYGYTF TGCGCCAGCAGCCAAGCAGGGTATGGCTACACCTTC NA TRBV4-3 NA TRBJ1-2
CASSYDRVNGYTF TGTGCCAGCAGTTATGACAGGGTTAATGGCTACACCTTC few TRBV12-3/TRBV12-4 TRBD1 TRBJ1-2
CSALGQGSYNEQFF TGCAGCGCCCTTGGACAGGGCTCCTACAATGAGCAGTTCTTC NA TRBV29-1 TRBD1 TRBJ2-1
CASSYGAGGTQYF TGTGCCAGCAGTTACGGGGCAGGGGGCACGCAGTATTTT few TRBV6-5 TRBD1 TRBJ2-3
CASSLDDGPYEQYF TGTGCCAGCAGCTTAGATGATGGTCCCTACGAGCAGTACTTC few TRBV13 NA TRBJ2-7
CASTAQGTDTQYF TGCGCCAGCACCGCGCAGGGCACAGATACGCAGTATTTT few TRBV5-1 NA TRBJ2-3
CASSGDRGISQPQHF TGTGCCAGCAGCGGGGACAGGGGGATAAGTCAGCCCCAGCATTTT few TRBV5-6 TRBD1 TRBJ1-5
CASSLALDSQETQYF TGTGCCAGCAGCTTAGCCCTCGACTCGCAAGAGACCCAGTACTTC few TRBV7-9 NA TRBJ2-5
CSVRTGRSEQYF TGCAGCGTTCGGACAGGGCGTAGCGAGCAGTACTTC few TRBV29-1 TRBD1 TRBJ2-7
CAFTGSPGELFF TGTGCCTTTACAGGGTCGCCCGGGGAGCTGTTTTTT few TRBV7-9 NA TRBJ2-2
CATSREGKNRKQYFF TGTGCCACCAGCAGAGAAGGGAAGAACAGGAAGCAGTATTTCTTC NA TRBV15 NA TRBJ2-1